The rows below give T cell receptor beta chains drawn from one sample of a study of neoadjuvant anti-PD-1 for oral cavity cancer. Generated by immunoSEQ multiplex PCR, the TCRdb table keeps only in-frame clones and is missing some. The table includes 40,000 or so clones, approximately 40% detected once. The source material was tumor tissue, sampled after nivolumab (anti-PD-1) treatment. These receptors were taken from a person aged 40 to 85 with oral cavity squamous cell carcinoma. Each CDR3 is given with its conserved first and last residue. D genes are given only for firm matches. Only some rows state a clone size, as once, few, many or a class for expanded clones.

>NA|TRBV13|TRBJ2-7|NA|11
TGTGCCAGCAGCTTTTTAAACGAGCAGTACTTC
CASSFLNEQYF
>NA|TRBV19|TRBJ1-2|TRBD1|17
TGTGCCAGTAGTTTTTTACAGGGGGCATCCGAAAACTATGGCTACACCTTC
CASSFLQGASENYGYTF
>few|TRBV4-1|TRBJ2-1|TRBD2|16
TGCGCCAGCAGCCAAGTTGGGACTAGCGGCAACAATGAGCAGTTCTTC
CASSQVGTSGNNEQFF
>few|TRBV10-3|TRBJ1-5|NA|15
TGTGCCATCAGTGACCAGGACGCTAGCAATCAGCCCCAGCATTTT
CAISDQDASNQPQHF
>few|TRBV5-1|TRBJ1-4|TRBD1|13
TGCGCCAGCAGCCCACAGGGGAGTGAAAAACTGTTTTTT
CASSPQGSEKLFF
>NA|TRBV27|TRBJ2-5|NA|15
TGTGCCAGCAGTTTAAACGGCGGGGTGGTAGAGACCCAGTACTTC
CASSLNGGVVETQYF
>few|TRBV11-2|TRBJ1-3|NA|15
TGTGCCAGCAGCTTTTCCGCAAACTCTGGAAACACCATATATTTT
CASSFSANSGNTIYF
>few|TRBV30|TRBJ1-4|NA|14
TGTGCCTGGAGTGCGTTGGGCACTAATGAAAAACTGTTTTTT
CAWSALGTNEKLFF
>few|TRBV7-6|TRBJ1-5|NA|15
TGTGCCAGCAGCTTAAGTTCAGGGAACAATCAGCCCCAGCATTTT
CASSLSSGNNQPQHF
>NA|TRBV7-9|TRBJ1-2|NA|15
TGTGCCAGCAGCCCCGGGGGGGGTCCTAACTATGGCTACACCTTC
CASSPGGGPNYGYTF
>NA|TRBV27|TRBJ2-3|TRBD2|15
TGTGCCAGCAGTTTTAGCGGGAGAAGGACAGATACGCAGTATTTT
CASSFSGRRTDTQYF
>NA|TRBV15|TRBJ2-2|NA|13
TGTGCCACCAGCACCGCTTTTACCGGGGAGCTGTTTTTT
CATSTAFTGELFF
>NA|TRBV2|TRBJ2-6|NA|17
TGTGCCAGCAGCCAGAGCCTTTATTTATCTGGGGCCAACGTCCTGACTTTC
CASSQSLYLSGANVLTF
>few|TRBV5-1|TRBJ1-2|NA|13
TGCGCCAGCAGCTTCGAGGGAAGGGATGGCTACACCTTC
CASSFEGRDGYTF
>many|TRBV11-2|TRBJ2-5|NA|11
TGTGCCAGCAGCGAGACAGGGACCCAGTACTTC
CASSETGTQYF
>many|TRBV10-3|TRBJ2-1|NA|16
TGTGCCATCAGGAACCCGCGGGACCCTTCTTACAATGAGCAGTTCTTC
CAIRNPRDPSYNEQFF
>NA|TRBV19|TRBJ1-5|NA|15
TGTGCCAGACCTTGGCGACAGGAGAGCAATCAGCCCCAGCATTTT
CARPWRQESNQPQHF
>few|TRBV14|TRBJ2-7|TRBD1|13
TGTGCCAGCAGCTCGAACAGGGGGCGCGAGCAGTACTTC
CASSSNRGREQYF
>few|TRBV7-9|TRBJ1-3|NA|14
TGTGCCAGCAGCTTAGGTTCAGACGGAAACACCATATATTTT
CASSLGSDGNTIYF
>NA|TRBV7-3|TRBJ2-3|TRBD2|16
TGTGCCAGCAGCGTACAAGCGGGGGGGCTAACAGATACGCAGTATTTT
CASSVQAGGLTDTQYF